The T cell receptor beta chain under discussion was sequenced for a study of blood T cell repertoires in COVID-19. Across the study: From T cells, B-cell-depleted T cells, or PBMCs came the material, which was cDNA or gDNA.

In the authors' methods: Researchers report that nucleated cell counts were estimated from reference gene primer amplification. Libraries were prepared by immunoSEQ multiplex PCR; TCRdb keeps only in-frame clonotypes and omits some of them. D and trimming come from the DNA, and the V and J calls and clone size come from that table. This sample carries about 180,000 clones, 60% to 80% of them seen once, and the ten largest clones take over 13%. Each participant's cohort was designated according to participant-reported clinical history. CDR1 and CDR2 (germline): SGHRS, YFSETQ. The CDR3 has 15 residues. Trimming removed 3 bases at V and 0 bases at J, with 10 bases between.

The origin of this receptor is a man aged 55 to 70 who had been exposed to COVID-19. The gene calls are TRBV5-1 and TRBJ1-5, with D possibly being TRBD1 (5 bases). The sample taken for sequencing was PBMCs or T cells enriched from blood (not recorded which). The CDR3 reads CASSSAGNSNQPQHF. The CDR3 nucleotides read TGCGCCAGCAGCTCCGCAGGGAATAGCAATCAGCCCCAGCATTTT.